This entry features one TCR beta chain sequence. The CDR3 loop spans 16 amino acids. J gave up 2 bases and V 5 bases, and 8 bases lay outside the gene matches. Germline V gives CDR1 LNHNV, CDR2 YYDKDF (reference sequence). Study members were between about 18 and 89 years old and lived in 25 or so US regions. Participants had their cohort set by participant-reported clinical history. The data were obtained in a study of blood T cell repertoires in COVID-19. The overall study: Nucleic acid was either cDNA or gDNA, and it came from T cells, B-cell-depleted T cells, or PBMCs.

Profiling relied on immunoSEQ multiplex PCR, and the TCRdb table lists in-frame clones only, not all of them. The profile shows approximately 260,000 clones, roughly 87% of them singletons. The TCR comes from a woman aged 25 to 39 with acute COVID-19. V is TRBV15 and J is TRBJ1-5, with 8 nucleotides matching TRBD1. The material sequenced was PBMCs or T cells enriched from blood (not recorded which). In nucleotides, the CDR3 is TGTGCCACCAGCTTGGACAGGGTGACTGGCAATCAGCCCCAGCATTTT. Protein: CATSLDRVTGNQPQHF.